The present entry profiles one TCR beta chain with its context. What antigen it recognizes has not been identified. The input lacks base qualities; no much larger clone sits a single base away. This sample was taken from a study of blood T cell repertoires in COVID-19 (dated by TCRdb to 2018 to 2021). Background on the whole study: The collaborator samples originated in the United States, Italy and Spain and spanned the acute and convalescent phases of COVID-19. The material from the prospective study consisted of cDNA or gDNA derived from T cells, B-cell-depleted T cells, or PBMCs. The dataset comprised deeply sampled blood TCRbeta repertoires from subjects exposed to, actively infected with, or recovered from COVID-19. The repertoires were released in a freely available public database meant as a resource for research on the immune response to SARS-CoV-2. Samples came from the ongoing ImmuneRACE study (first 160 participants) plus 1,254 subjects from 6 global collaborators. Sample metadata almost always included a de-identified subject ID, COVID-19 status, age in years and sex. HLA class I and class II types, where available, came from metadata supplied by the sample provider rather than from assay-based typing. General study outcomes and caveats: How much clinical and demographic metadata was included differed by source and by participant, and the metadata was provided uncurated.

Reading the germline V gene (reference sequence) gives CDR1 MNHNY and CDR2 SVGAGI. V gives up 5 bases and J gives up 9 bases, and the segment between their germline ends measures 13 bases. There are 13 amino acids in the CDR3, from cysteine to phenylalanine inclusive. Just CDR3 DNA is preserved here, 39 bases in frame from base 1. Participants in the prospective study were aged roughly 18 to 100 years, lived in under 30 United States geographic areas, and enrolled through a virtual design. Cohort assignment in the prospective study relied on participant-reported clinical history from a screening survey and a study questionnaire. For ImmuneRACE Cohort 3, a participant was defined as recovered based on two consecutive negative NP/OP PCR tests, clearance by a healthcare professional, or resolution of symptoms. In the prospective study, whole blood, serum and a nasopharyngeal or oropharyngeal swab were collected from each participant by mobile phlebotomists. Additional blood draws and questionnaires over a roughly two-month period could optionally be provided by prospective study participants. Blood samples from the prospective study were shipped frozen or at room temperature prior to DNA extraction.

TCRbeta CDR3 regions were amplified from genomic DNA by means of the immunoSEQ Assay, a bias-controlled multiplex PCR. The authors processed their data as follows. Nucleated cell counts per sample were estimated from amplification of reference gene primers within the assay. To quantify the absolute abundance of each unique TCRbeta CDR3 rearrangement, sequence reads were collapsed and filtered. For each sample, productive Simpson clonality was calculated by taking the square root of Simpson's diversity index across productive rearrangements. TCRdb provides this immuneACCESS table in a form limited to in-frame rearrangements. Some clones are lacking; in checked studies, under half of them reflect an unresolved V gene, and why the rest are absent is not known. From that table come the V and J calls and clone size; the DNA was used to work out D and trimming. The sample contains around 310,000 clones, approximately 89% of them found a single time. The ten largest clones capture around 9% of the sample.

This clonotype originated in a woman in her 30s who had recovered from COVID-19. The sample consisted of PBMCs or T cells enriched from blood (not recorded which). The rearranged chain carries TRBV6-6 and TRBJ2-2; TRBD1 could be the D gene, as 5 bases match. Here the CDR3 is given as CASSPGWKRELFF. The DNA sequence follows: TGTGCCAGCAGTCCAGGGTGGAAGAGGGAGCTGTTTTTT.